A single TCR beta chain is shown here with its context. Trimming pared 6 bases from V and 2 bases from J, leaving 5 bases between. Germline CDR1 and CDR2: SGHDT and YYEEEE. The length of the CDR3 is 12 residues. The data are from a study of cytomegalovirus exposure and HLA in healthy donors. Using immunoSEQ multiplex PCR, the repertoire was profiled, and TCRdb retains in-frame clones only, with some absent. The sample carries about 120,000 clones, roughly nine tenths recorded once. Sequencing input: PBMCs. The J gene is TRBJ2-2, the V gene TRBV5-6; no clear D. This sequence was found in a woman aged 18-30 years in good health and CMV-seronegative. CDR3 coding DNA: TGTGCCAGCACTACCAACACCGGGGAGCTGTTTTTT. Translated, it gives CASTTNTGELFF.